This passage covers 8 T cell receptor beta chains from one sample sequenced in a study of shared clonotypes between healthy human individuals. CD45RO-negative, CCR7-positively selected cells formed the naive CD8 fraction, excluding terminally differentiated effector memory CD45RA+ cells. Sequenced by immunoSEQ multiplex PCR; TCRdb stores in-frame clones only, minus some. This sample yields some 2 million clones, of which approximately 94% are seen a single time; approximately 1.2% belongs to the top ten. The specimen sequenced was naive CD8+ T cells sorted from blood. The receptors stem from a man between 18 and 35 years old in good health.

This clone came up once. The V and J genes are TRBV4-3 and TRBJ1-1, with 8 nucleotides matching TRBD1. This CDR3 has 16 amino acids. Germline values: CDR1 LGHNA, CDR2 YSLEER. Trimming at V came to 0 bases and at J to 3 bases, leaving 6 bases not matched to a gene. The CDR3 nucleotides read TGCGCCAGCAGCCAAGATAAGGCAGGGGGCGACACTGAAGCTTTCTTT. Amino acid sequence: CASSQDKAGGDTEAFF.

The chain joins TRBV19 to TRBJ1-1; 7 bases line up with TRBD1. Germline assignment: CDR1 LNHDA and CDR2 SQIVND (reference sequence). This CDR3 region has 15 residues. The trim removed 1 base at V and 1 base at J, leaving 3 bases unmatched. The CDR3: CASSIGQGGNTEAFF. Written as DNA, the CDR3 is TGTGCCAGTAGTATAGGACAGGGTGGGAACACTGAAGCTTTCTTT.

The V call is TRBV9, the J call TRBJ2-2; the D gene is possibly TRBD2 (6 bases). The V gene lost 0 bases and the J gene lost 7 bases, with 13 bases spanning the gap. This CDR3 contains 15 residues. Germline-derived CDR1 and CDR2 are SGDLS and YYNGEE. CDR3 DNA: TGTGCCAGCAGCGTAGAAGGCGCGGGGAACGGGGAGCTGTTTTTT. It encodes CASSVEGAGNGELFF.

Worth noting for this clone: Other DNA sequences in the sample encode the same CDR3. The CDR3 sequence is CASSLWGNEQFF. In nucleotides, the CDR3 is TGTGCCAGCAGTTTGTGGGGCAATGAGCAGTTCTTC. This chain joins TRBV28 and TRBJ2-1; no reliable D call. CDR1 and CDR2 (germline): MDHEN, SYDVKM. The V end lost 3 bases, the J end lost 6 bases, and 6 bases lay between the germline ends. The CDR3 totals 12 residues.

DNA for the CDR3: TGTGCCATCAGTGAGTTCTTAACGAGGGAAGGAAAGACTGAAGCTTTCTTT. Translation gives CAISEFLTREGKTEAFF. The rearrangement uses TRBV10-3 and TRBJ1-1, with D uncertain. V was shortened by 1 base and J by 5 bases, with 20 bases between the two germline ends. CDR3 length: 17 residues. Germline CDR1 ENHRY, CDR2 SYGVKD.

This clone was observed once. The chain employs TRBV29-1 and TRBJ2-3; D not certain. The CDR3 runs to 15 residues. V dropped 2 bases and J dropped 0 bases, with 12 bases sitting between them. Germline assignment: CDR1 SQVTM and CDR2 ANQGSEA. Here the CDR3 reads CSVEPLTSSTDTQYF. The CDR3 DNA sequence: TGCAGCGTTGAACCCCTAACTTCTAGCACAGATACGCAGTATTTT.

The chain recombines TRBV5-4 with TRBJ2-1; TRBD1 matches 8 bases. CDR1 and CDR2 (germline): SGHNT, YYREEE (reference sequence). This CDR3 spans 15 amino acids. Losses at the gene ends were 1 base for V and 9 bases for J; bases not matched to a gene: 9. CDR3: CASSLSGQGNGEQFF. CDR3 DNA sequence: TGTGCCAGCAGCTTGTCCGGACAGGGAAATGGTGAGCAGTTCTTC.

This chain connects TRBV30 to TRBJ2-6; TRBD1 is a possible D gene (5 bases). Germline-derived CDR1 and CDR2 are GTSNPN and SVGIG (reference sequence). CDR3 length: 11 amino acids. The chain's CDR3 is CSGYGANVLTF. The CDR3, as DNA: TGTTCAGGGTACGGGGCCAACGTCCTGACTTTC. The whole variable domain, remainder taken from reference TRBV30 and TRBJ2-6, is SQTIHQWPATLVQPVGSPLSLECTVEGTSNPNLYWYRQAAGRGLQLLFYSVGIGQISSEVPQNLSASRPQDRQFILSSKKLLLSDSGFYLCSGYGANVLTFGAGSRLTVL.